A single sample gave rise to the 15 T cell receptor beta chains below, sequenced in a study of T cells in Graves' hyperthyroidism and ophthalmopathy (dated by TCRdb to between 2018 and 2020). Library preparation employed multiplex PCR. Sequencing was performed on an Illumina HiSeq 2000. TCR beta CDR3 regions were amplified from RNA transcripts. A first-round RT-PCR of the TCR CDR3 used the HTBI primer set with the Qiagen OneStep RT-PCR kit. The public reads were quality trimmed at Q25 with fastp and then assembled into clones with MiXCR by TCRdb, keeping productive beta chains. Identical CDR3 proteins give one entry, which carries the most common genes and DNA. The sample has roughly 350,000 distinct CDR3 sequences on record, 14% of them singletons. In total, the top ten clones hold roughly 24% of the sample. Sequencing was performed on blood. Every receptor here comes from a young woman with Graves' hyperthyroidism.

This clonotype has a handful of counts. The CDR3 region has the DNA TGTGCCAGCAGTGACTCCGACACCGGGGAGCTGTTTTTT. It translates to CASSDSDTGELFF. This chain uses TRBV6-4 with TRBJ2-2, with unresolved D. Germline V gene lookup returns CDR1 MRHNA and CDR2 SNTAGT. V was cut by 0 bases and J by 3 bases, with 2 bases left in between. The CDR3 loop spans 13 amino acids.

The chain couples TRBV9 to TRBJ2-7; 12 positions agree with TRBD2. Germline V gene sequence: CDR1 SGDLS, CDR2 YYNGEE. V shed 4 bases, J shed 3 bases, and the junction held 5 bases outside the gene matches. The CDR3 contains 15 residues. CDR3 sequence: CASSSLAGGNYEQYF. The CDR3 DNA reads TGTGCCAGCAGCTCACTAGCGGGAGGAAACTACGAGCAGTACTTC.

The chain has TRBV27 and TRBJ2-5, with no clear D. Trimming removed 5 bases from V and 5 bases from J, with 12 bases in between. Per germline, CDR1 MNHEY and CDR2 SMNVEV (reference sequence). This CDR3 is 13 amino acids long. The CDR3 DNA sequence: TGTGCCAGCAGTCCCGCTGGAACTGAGACCCAGTACTTC. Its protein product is CASSPAGTETQYF.

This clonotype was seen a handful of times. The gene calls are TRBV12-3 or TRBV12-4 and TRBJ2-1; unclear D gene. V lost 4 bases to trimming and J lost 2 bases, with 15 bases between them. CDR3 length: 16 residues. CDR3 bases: TGTGCCAGCAGTTCCCGACGGCTGGGGACCTACAATGAGCAGTTCTTC. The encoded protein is CASSSRRLGTYNEQFF.

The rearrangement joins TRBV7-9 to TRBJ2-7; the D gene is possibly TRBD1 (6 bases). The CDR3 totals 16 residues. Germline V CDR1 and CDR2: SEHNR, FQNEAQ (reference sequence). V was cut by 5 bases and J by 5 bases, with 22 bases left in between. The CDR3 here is CASSLRWDTMRDEQYF. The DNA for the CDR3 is TGTGCCAGCAGCCTACGATGGGACACCATGCGGGACGAGCAGTACTTC.

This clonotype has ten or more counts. The DNA for the CDR3 is TGTGCCAGCAGGTTCGGGGGTTCTGGCAATTATGAGCAGTTCTTC. It codes for CASRFGGSGNYEQFF. The rearrangement joins TRBV13 to TRBJ2-1, with D possibly being TRBD2 (6 bases). The CDR3 has 15 residues. V was shortened by 6 bases and J by 8 bases, with 20 bases between the two germline ends. Germline V lookup: CDR1 PRHDT, CDR2 FYEKMQ (reference sequence).

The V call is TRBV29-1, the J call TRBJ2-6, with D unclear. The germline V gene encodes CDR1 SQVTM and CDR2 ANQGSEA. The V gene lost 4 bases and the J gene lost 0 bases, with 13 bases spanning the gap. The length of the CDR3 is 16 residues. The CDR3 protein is CSVVTDNLSGANVLTF. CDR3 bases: TGCAGCGTTGTCACAGATAACCTCTCTGGGGCCAACGTCCTGACTTTC.

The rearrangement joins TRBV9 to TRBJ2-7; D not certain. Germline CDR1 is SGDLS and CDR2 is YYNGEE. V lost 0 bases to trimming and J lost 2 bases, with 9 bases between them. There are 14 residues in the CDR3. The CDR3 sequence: CASSVDIRTYEQYF. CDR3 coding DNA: TGTGCCAGCAGCGTAGATATAAGGACCTACGAGCAGTACTTC.

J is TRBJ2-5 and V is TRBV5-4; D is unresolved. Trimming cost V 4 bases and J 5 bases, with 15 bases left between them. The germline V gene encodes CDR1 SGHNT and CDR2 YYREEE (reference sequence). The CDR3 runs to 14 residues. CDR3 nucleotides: TGTGCCAGCAGCACTCAGTCGAACCCCGAGACCCAGTACTTC. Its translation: CASSTQSNPETQYF.

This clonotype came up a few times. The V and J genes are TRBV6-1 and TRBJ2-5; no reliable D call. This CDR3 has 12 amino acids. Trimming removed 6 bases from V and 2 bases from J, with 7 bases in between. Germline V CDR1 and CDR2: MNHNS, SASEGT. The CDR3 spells CASRRDQETQYF. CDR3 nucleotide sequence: TGTGCCAGCAGAAGGGATCAAGAGACCCAGTACTTC.

Here the CDR3 reads CASSVGDRKETQYF. DNA of the CDR3: TGTGCCAGCAGCGTAGGTGACAGGAAAGAGACCCAGTACTTC. The chain joins TRBV9 to TRBJ2-5; D perhaps matches TRBD1 (6 bases). CDR3 size: 14 residues. V dropped 0 bases and J dropped 3 bases, with 9 bases sitting between them. The germline V gene encodes CDR1 SGDLS and CDR2 YYNGEE.

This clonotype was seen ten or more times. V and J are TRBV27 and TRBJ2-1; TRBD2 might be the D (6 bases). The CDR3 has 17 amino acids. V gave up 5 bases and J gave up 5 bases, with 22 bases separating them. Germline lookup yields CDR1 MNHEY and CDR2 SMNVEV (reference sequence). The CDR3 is CASSNPPRTSLNNEQFF. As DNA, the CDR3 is TGTGCCAGCAGTAATCCGCCGCGCACTAGCTTGAACAATGAGCAGTTCTTC.

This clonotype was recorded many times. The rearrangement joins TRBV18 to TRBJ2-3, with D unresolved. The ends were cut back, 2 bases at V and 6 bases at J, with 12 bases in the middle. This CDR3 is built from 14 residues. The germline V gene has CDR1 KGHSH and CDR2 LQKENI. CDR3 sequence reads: CASSPSGVGDTQYF. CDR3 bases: TGTGCCAGCTCACCAAGTGGCGTGGGGGATACGCAGTATTTT.

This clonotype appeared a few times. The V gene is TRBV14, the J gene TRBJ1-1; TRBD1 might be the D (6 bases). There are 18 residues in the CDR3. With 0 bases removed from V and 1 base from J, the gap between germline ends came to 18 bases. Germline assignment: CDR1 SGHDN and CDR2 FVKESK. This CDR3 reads CASSQDRTGYRKNTEAFF. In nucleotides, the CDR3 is TGTGCCAGCAGCCAAGATCGAACAGGGTATAGGAAGAACACTGAAGCTTTCTTT.

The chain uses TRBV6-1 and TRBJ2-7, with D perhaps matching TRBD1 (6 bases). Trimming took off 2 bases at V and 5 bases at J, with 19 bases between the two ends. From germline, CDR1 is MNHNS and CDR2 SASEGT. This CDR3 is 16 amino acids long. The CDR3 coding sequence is TGTGCCAGCAGTGAAAACAGTGGGGGCCCCGGCAACGAGCAGTACTTC. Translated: CASSENSGGPGNEQYF.